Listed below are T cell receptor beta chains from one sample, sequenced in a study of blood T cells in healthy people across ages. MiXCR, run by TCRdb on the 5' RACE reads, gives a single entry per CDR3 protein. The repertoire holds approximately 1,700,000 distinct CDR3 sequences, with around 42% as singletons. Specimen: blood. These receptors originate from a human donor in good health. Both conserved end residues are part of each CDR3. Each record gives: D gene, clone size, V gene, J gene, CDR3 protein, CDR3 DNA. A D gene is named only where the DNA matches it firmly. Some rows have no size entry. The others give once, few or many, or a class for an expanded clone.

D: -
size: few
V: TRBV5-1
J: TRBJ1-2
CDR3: CASSQTTGIVGSRSGYTF
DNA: TGCGCCAGCAGCCAAACCACAGGGATTGTTGGGAGCCGCTCTGGCTACACCTTC

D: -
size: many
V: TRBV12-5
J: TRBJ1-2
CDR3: CASGLDNYGYTF
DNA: TGTGCTAGTGGTCTAGACAACTATGGCTACACCTTC

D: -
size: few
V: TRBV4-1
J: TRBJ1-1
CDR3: CASSQVIMGAEAFF
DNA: TGCGCCAGCAGCCAAGTGATCATGGGGGCTGAAGCTTTCTTT

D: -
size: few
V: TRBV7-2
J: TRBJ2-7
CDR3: CASSSGWGYDYEQYF
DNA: TGTGCCAGCAGCTCTGGGTGGGGGTACGACTACGAGCAGTACTTC

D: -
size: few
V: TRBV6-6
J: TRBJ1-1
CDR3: CASSYVQGNTEAFF
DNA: TGTGCCAGCAGTTACGTACAGGGTAACACTGAAGCTTTCTTT

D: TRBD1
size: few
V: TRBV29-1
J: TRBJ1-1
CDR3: CSTPSGQANTEAFF
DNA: TGCAGCACTCCCTCCGGACAGGCGAACACTGAAGCTTTCTTT

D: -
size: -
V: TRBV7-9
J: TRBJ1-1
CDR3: CASSLVVALNTEAFF
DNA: TGTGCCAGCAGCTTAGTAGTGGCCTTGAACACTGAAGCTTTCTTT

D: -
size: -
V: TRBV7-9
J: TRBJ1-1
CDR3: CASSIAGLNTEAFF
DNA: TGTGCCAGCAGCATCGCGGGGTTGAACACTGAAGCTTTCTTT

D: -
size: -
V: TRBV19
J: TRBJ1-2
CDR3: CAEERREAYGYTF
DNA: TGTGCCGAAGAGAGACGGGAGGCCTATGGCTACACCTTC

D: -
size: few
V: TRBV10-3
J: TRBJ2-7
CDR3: CAISPKYEQYF
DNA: TGTGCCATCAGTCCTAAGTACGAGCAGTACTTC

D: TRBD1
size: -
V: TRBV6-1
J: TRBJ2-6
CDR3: CASEWDSYSGANVLTF
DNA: TGTGCCAGCGAGTGGGACAGCTACTCTGGGGCCAACGTCCTGACTTTC

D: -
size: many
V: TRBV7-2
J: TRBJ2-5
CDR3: CASSFGRDQETQYF
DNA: TGTGCCAGCAGCTTTGGCAGGGACCAAGAGACCCAGTACTTC

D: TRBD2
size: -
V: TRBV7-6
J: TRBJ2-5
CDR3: CASSLHGLVGEGETQYF
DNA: TGTGCCAGCAGCCTCCACGGACTAGTGGGGGAGGGTGAGACCCAGTACTTC

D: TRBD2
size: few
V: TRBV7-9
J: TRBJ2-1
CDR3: CASSRTSSSSYNEQFF
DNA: TGTGCCAGCAGCCGGACTAGCTCTAGCTCCTACAATGAGCAGTTCTTC

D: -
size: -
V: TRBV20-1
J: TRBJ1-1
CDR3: CGARGTSSGNTEAFF
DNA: TGCGGTGCTAGAGGGACTTCATCCGGCAACACTGAAGCTTTCTTT

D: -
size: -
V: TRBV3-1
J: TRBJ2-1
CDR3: CASSQERSTDEQFF
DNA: TGTGCCAGCAGCCAAGAGCGGTCCACGGATGAGCAGTTCTTC

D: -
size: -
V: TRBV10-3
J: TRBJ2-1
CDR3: CAISLGTVTYNEQFF
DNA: TGTGCCATCAGTCTCGGTACTGTGACCTACAATGAGCAGTTCTTC

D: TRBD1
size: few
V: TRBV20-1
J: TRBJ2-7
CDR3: CSASGTGIHEQYF
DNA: TGCAGTGCTAGCGGGACAGGGATCCACGAGCAGTACTTC

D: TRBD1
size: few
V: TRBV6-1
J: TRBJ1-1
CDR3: CASRDNRDRGRLTEAFF
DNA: TGTGCCAGCAGGGACAACCGGGACAGGGGGAGGTTGACTGAAGCTTTCTTT

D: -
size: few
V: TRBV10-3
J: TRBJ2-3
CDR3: CAIRREDRLITDTQYF
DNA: TGTGCCATCAGGAGGGAGGACAGACTTATCACAGATACGCAGTATTTT

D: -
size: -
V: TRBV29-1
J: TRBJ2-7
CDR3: CSVGQAYYEQYF
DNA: TGCAGCGTAGGGCAAGCTTACTACGAGCAGTACTTC

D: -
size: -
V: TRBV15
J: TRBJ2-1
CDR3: CATSRAGLGNNEQFF
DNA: TGTGCCACCAGCAGAGCGGGACTTGGAAACAATGAGCAGTTCTTC

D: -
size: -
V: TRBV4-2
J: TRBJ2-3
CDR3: CASSTRGQDTQYF
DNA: TGTGCCAGCAGCACCCGGGGGCAAGATACGCAGTATTTT

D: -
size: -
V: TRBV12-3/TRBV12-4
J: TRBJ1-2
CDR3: CASSLTPGAGYTF
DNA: TGTGCCAGCAGCCTGACCCCCGGGGCAGGCTACACCTTC

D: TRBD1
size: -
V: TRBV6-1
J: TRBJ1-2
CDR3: CASIPPGGGRYGYTF
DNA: TGTGCCAGCATCCCCCCAGGGGGAGGGAGGTATGGCTACACCTTC

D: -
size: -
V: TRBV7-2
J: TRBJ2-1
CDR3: CASSLEDGEGEQFF
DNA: TGTGCCAGCAGCTTAGAGGACGGGGAAGGTGAGCAGTTCTTC

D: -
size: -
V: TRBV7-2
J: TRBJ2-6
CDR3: CASSLEDRASGANVRTF
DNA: TGTGCCAGCAGCTTAGAGGATAGGGCTTCTGGGGCCAACGTCCGGACTTTC

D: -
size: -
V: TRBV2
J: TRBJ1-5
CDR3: CASRQGQPQHF
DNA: TGTGCCAGCCGCCAGGGTCAGCCCCAGCATTTT

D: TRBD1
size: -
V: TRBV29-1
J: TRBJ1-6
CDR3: CSVRLGTVTNSPLHF
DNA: TGCAGCGTCCGACTGGGGACAGTCACTAATTCACCCCTCCACTTT

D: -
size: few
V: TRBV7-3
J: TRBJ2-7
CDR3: CASSLIGGSSYEQYF
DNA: TGTGCCAGCAGTTTGATTGGGGGAAGCTCCTACGAGCAGTACTTC

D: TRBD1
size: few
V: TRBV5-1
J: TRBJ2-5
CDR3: CASSLTGTDLETQYF
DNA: TGCGCCAGCAGCTTAACCGGGACAGATTTGGAGACCCAGTACTTC

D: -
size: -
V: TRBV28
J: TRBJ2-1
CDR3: CAGSLPGDTAYNEQFF
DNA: TGTGCCGGCAGTCTCCCCGGGGATACGGCCTACAATGAGCAGTTCTTC

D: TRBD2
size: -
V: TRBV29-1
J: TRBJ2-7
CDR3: CSVEAPAGGGYEQYF
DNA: TGCAGCGTTGAAGCCCCGGCGGGGGGCGGCTACGAGCAGTACTTC

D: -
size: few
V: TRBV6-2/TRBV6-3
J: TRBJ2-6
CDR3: CASTVNGRSSGANVLTF
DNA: TGTGCCAGCACCGTAAACGGTAGGAGCTCTGGGGCCAACGTCCTGACTTTC

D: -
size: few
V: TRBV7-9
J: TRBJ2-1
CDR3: CASSFPTGASNEQFF
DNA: TGTGCCAGCAGCTTCCCTACGGGGGCCTCCAATGAGCAGTTCTTC

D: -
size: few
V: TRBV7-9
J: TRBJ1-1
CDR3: CASSFSWGRAEAFF
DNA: TGTGCCAGCAGCTTCTCGTGGGGAAGGGCTGAAGCTTTCTTT

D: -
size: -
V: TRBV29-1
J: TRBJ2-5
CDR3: CSVERGVLNEQYF
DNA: TGCAGCGTTGAACGGGGCGTATTAAATGAGCAGTACTTC

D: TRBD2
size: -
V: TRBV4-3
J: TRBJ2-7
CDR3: CASSQDYSGGVSSYEQYF
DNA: TGCGCCAGCAGCCAAGATTATAGCGGGGGGGTAAGCTCCTACGAGCAGTACTTC

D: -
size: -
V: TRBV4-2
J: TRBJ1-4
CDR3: CASSHGGIGAEKLFF
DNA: TGTGCCAGCAGCCATGGGGGAATAGGGGCGGAAAAACTGTTTTTT

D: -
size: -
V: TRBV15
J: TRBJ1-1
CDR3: CATSRDLIDGAFF
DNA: TGTGCCACCAGCAGAGATCTAATAGACGGGGCTTTCTTT

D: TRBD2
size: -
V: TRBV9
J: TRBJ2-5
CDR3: CASSPGTSGQTQYF
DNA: TGTGCCAGCAGCCCGGGGACTAGCGGTCAGACCCAGTACTTC

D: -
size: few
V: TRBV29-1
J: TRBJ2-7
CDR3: CSVVTLQLTYEQYF
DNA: TGCAGCGTGGTGACACTCCAATTGACCTACGAGCAGTACTTC

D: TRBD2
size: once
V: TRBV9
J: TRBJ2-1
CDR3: CASSVELAGIHEQFF
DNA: TGTGCCAGCAGCGTAGAACTAGCGGGAATACATGAGCAGTTCTTC